This T cell receptor beta chain stems from a study of CD8+ T cells in alopecia areata. Study-wide context: For the treated group, dosing was oral tofacitinib at 5 to 10 mg twice daily. Tofacitinib lasted 6 to 18 months, then 6 months off drug. The study, taken as a whole, reports: Sequence data from scalp samples additionally include resident alphabeta T cells of normal skin. Among patients, TCR sharing was less clear than in mice, a difference possibly due in part to HLA diversity in the patient population.

The ends were cut back, 4 bases at V and 2 bases at J, with 13 bases in the middle. CDR1 and CDR2 (germline): SGHRS, YFSETQ. This CDR3 comprises 15 residues. cDNA reverse transcribed from extracted RNA served as the sequencing template. Using immunoSEQ multiplex PCR, the repertoire was profiled, and TCRdb retains in-frame clones only, with some absent. The sample contains about 180,000 clones, more than 60% of which appear only once. Regarding this clone: As yet, its antigen is unknown.

This clonotype was sampled from a human donor with alopecia areata. The sample in question was CD4+ T cells sorted from blood, obtained at week 0. V gene TRBV5-1 combines with J gene TRBJ1-5; the D gene is possibly TRBD1 (5 bases). The CDR3 here is CASSDGTSGNQPQHF. The CDR3 DNA is TGCGCCAGCAGCGATGGGACCAGTGGCAATCAGCCCCAGCATTTT.